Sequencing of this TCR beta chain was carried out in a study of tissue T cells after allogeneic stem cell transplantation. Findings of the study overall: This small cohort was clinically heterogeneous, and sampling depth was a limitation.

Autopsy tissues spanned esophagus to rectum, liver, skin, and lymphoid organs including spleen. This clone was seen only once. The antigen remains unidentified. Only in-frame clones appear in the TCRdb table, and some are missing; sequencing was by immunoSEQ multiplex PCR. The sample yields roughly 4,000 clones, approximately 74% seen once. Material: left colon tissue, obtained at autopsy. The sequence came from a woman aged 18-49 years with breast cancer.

CDR3 amino acids: CASSLGGANYGYTF. In nucleotides, the CDR3 is TGTGCCAGCAGCTTAGGGGGAGCTAACTATGGCTACACCTTC. The chain joins TRBV7-9 to TRBJ1-2; no clear D. The CDR3 extends over 14 amino acids. V was clipped by 1 base and J by 0 bases, with 6 bases between them. CDR1 and CDR2 (germline): SEHNR, FQNEAQ (reference sequence).